This T cell receptor (beta chain) was retrieved from a study of T cell responses to AZD1222 COVID-19 vaccine. About this clone: What it binds is not known.

Clones were sequenced by immunoSEQ multiplex PCR, and TCRdb holds only the in-frame ones, with some missing. The data show some 280,000 clones, almost 95% seen once. Trimming left V 4 bases short and J 5 bases short, with 14 bases between. Germline-derived CDR1 and CDR2 are SGHRS and YFSETQ. The CDR3 consists of 14 residues. Overall study findings and caveats: No repertoire was sampled before or during the peak T cell response, only after it.

The sequenced sample was peripheral blood, obtained 28 days after the second AZD1222 dose. V and J are TRBV5-1 and TRBJ2-3; a weak D match, TRBD1 (5 bases). The origin of this receptor is an adult who received the AZD1222 COVID-19 vaccine. Here the CDR3 DNA reads TGCGCCAGCAGCCGTGGGGCTTACCGAGATACGCAGTATTTT. Translated, it gives CASSRGAYRDTQYF. The full variable domain, rest sourced from reference TRBV5-1 and TRBJ2-3, is KAGVTQTPRYLIKTRGQQVTLSCSPISGHRSVSWYQQTPGQGLQFLFEYFSETQRNKGNFPGRFSGRQFSNSRSEMNVSTLELGDSALYLCASSRGAYRDTQYFGPGTRLTVL.